A selection of T cell receptor beta chains follows, all from one sample in a study of CD8 T cells in Susac syndrome. From the immunoSEQ multiplex PCR reads, TCRdb called clonotypes with MiXCR, one entry per CDR3 protein. The repertoire has tens of thousands of distinct CDR3 sequences, 93% of them found once; the top ten carry roughly 0.16%. The sample taken for sequencing was CD4+ T cells from PBMCs. The receptor source for this set is a human donor with Susac syndrome. CDR3s leave out the opening cysteine and the closing phenylalanine or tryptophan. Size is stated for part of the rows, as once, few or many counts, or as a class when the clone is expanded.

>TRBJ2-5|TRBV5-4|NA
ASSFGGRLAGVTQY
>TRBJ2-6|TRBV7-9|NA
ASTLEGDSVVLT
>TRBJ1-2|TRBV6-2/TRBV6-3|NA
ASSYWRNGYT
>TRBJ2-1|TRBV7-2|NA
ASSLHGANNEQF
>TRBJ2-2|TRBV5-1|NA
ASSFRGQGANTGELF
>TRBJ1-1|TRBV10-3|NA
AISESTGGLTEAF
>TRBJ2-3|TRBV7-2|NA
ASSLGRRDTQY
>TRBJ2-1|TRBV11-3|once
ASSSGDPTHEQF
>TRBJ1-5|TRBV29-1|NA
SVSLTGGDQPQH
>TRBJ1-5|TRBV7-2|once
ASSLIWDQPQH
>TRBJ2-6|TRBV19|few
ASSLRISGANVLT
>TRBJ2-2|TRBV6-5|NA
ASSRGPGGELF
>TRBJ1-1|TRBV19|NA
ASSIGFRGQLATEAF
>TRBJ2-1|TRBV7-9|NA
ASSFLASYNEQF
>TRBJ1-2|TRBV5-1|NA
ASSPEGQGAYGYT
>TRBJ2-5|TRBV4-3|NA
ASSHDGVQETQY
>TRBJ2-1|TRBV7-2|NA
ASSPGLAGEDEQF
>TRBJ2-5|TRBV7-3|NA
ASSQGTGGETQY
>TRBJ1-1|TRBV30|NA
AWSTAGVGYTEAF
>TRBJ2-5|TRBV12-3/TRBV12-4|NA
ASSLLGTTQETQY
>TRBJ1-5|TRBV18|NA
ASSLKVGAGQPQH
>TRBJ1-1|TRBV7-9|once
ASSHWGEGSEAF
>TRBJ2-1|TRBV18|NA
ASSQTGNSLNEQF
>TRBJ1-6|TRBV30|NA
AWALGRGLYNSPLH
>TRBJ2-1|TRBV3-1|NA
ASSQDGRPSAKQF
>TRBJ2-7|TRBV28|few
ASSLRQGAYEQY
>TRBJ2-3|TRBV25-1|NA
ASSDPGGPGDTQY
>TRBJ2-1|TRBV7-2|NA
ASSFSQYNEQF
>TRBJ1-1|TRBV2|NA
ASSQNRGTEAF
>TRBJ2-1|TRBV7-2|NA
ASSPRVSKAYNEQF
>TRBJ1-2|TRBV28|NA
ASSSSLASYGYT
>TRBJ2-5|TRBV13|once
ASSLRTVGTLQETQY
>TRBJ1-3|TRBV5-6|once
ASSLPHGPSGNTIY
>TRBJ2-7|TRBV5-1|NA
ASRGQASSYEQY
>TRBJ1-5|TRBV7-2|once
ASSLGLSQPQH
>TRBJ2-5|TRBV6-2/TRBV6-3|NA
ASSWTGETQY
>TRBJ1-4|TRBV3-1|NA
ASSRNAGTPF
>TRBJ2-1|TRBV11-2|NA
ASSRDLSSYNEQF